The 23 T cell receptor beta chains reported below all come from one sample, sequenced in a study of cytomegalovirus exposure and HLA in healthy donors. PCR primers comprised 60 Vbeta and 13 Jbeta primers. Produced via immunoSEQ multiplex PCR; TCRdb's table is partial and in-frame only. This sample contains 70,000 or so clones. Sequenced: PBMCs. These receptors were collected from a female donor in good health and CMV-seropositive.

The V gene is TRBV27, the J gene TRBJ2-3; D remains ambiguous. V lost 0 bases and J lost 4, with 5 bases in between. The CDR3 contains 13 residues. Per the germline V gene, CDR1 is MNHEY and CDR2 is SMNVEV (reference sequence). The CDR3 here is CASSLSPADTQYF. As DNA, the CDR3 is TGTGCCAGCAGTTTATCCCCGGCAGATACGCAGTATTTT.

The J gene is TRBJ1-5, the V gene TRBV19; D is possibly TRBD1 (6 bases). The CDR3 spans 13 residues. V was trimmed by 4 bases and J by 9 bases, leaving 13 bases between them. Germline CDR1 LNHDA, CDR2 SQIVND (reference sequence). CDR3 region: CASSKQGWGPQHF. The CDR3 bases are TGTGCCAGTAGTAAACAGGGATGGGGGCCCCAGCATTTT.

This sequence joins TRBV18 and TRBJ2-3, with 9 bases identical to TRBD2. Unmatched junction bases numbered 7, after V lost 3 bases and J lost 0 bases. This CDR3 contains 17 residues. The germline V gene has CDR1 KGHSH and CDR2 LQKENI. The CDR3 DNA reads TGTGCCAGCTCACCCACGACTAGCGGTCCTAGCACAGATACGCAGTATTTT. Translated: CASSPTTSGPSTDTQYF.

CDR3 amino acids: CASSLDATDTQYF. The CDR3 DNA sequence: TGTGCCAGCAGTCTAGACGCCACAGATACGCAGTATTTT. The chain combines TRBV28 with TRBJ2-3; D ambiguous. V was clipped by 5 bases and J by 2 bases, with 8 bases between them. Germline lookup yields CDR1 MDHEN and CDR2 SYDVKM. The CDR3 has 13 amino acids.

The genes are TRBV7-9 and TRBJ1-1; D remains ambiguous. The CDR3 is made up of 13 amino acids. The ends were cut back, 8 bases at V and 1 base at J, with 11 bases in the middle. Germline assignment: CDR1 SEHNR and CDR2 FQNEAQ (reference sequence). Here the CDR3 reads CASRARANTEAFF. The CDR3, as DNA: TGTGCCAGCCGGGCGAGGGCGAACACTGAAGCTTTCTTT.

The CDR3 protein is CASTTGTRDTDTQYF. CDR3 DNA sequence: TGTGCCAGCACGACCGGGACACGAGACACAGATACGCAGTATTTT. This chain joins TRBV28 and TRBJ2-3; possible D gene TRBD1, 6 bases. Germline CDR1 and CDR2: MDHEN and SYDVKM. V lost 7 bases and J 2 bases, leaving 16 bases between the germline ends. CDR3 size: 15 residues.

The chain combines TRBV5-1 with TRBJ1-5, with TRBD1 identical over 10 bases. J was trimmed by 2 bases and V by 4 bases; bases with no gene match: 9. CDR1 SGHRS and CDR2 YFSETQ come from the germline V gene. CDR3 length: 17 amino acids. In nucleotides, the CDR3 is TGCGCCAGCAGCCCGGGACAGGGGAAGAGGGGCAATCAGCCCCAGCATTTT. This codes for CASSPGQGKRGNQPQHF.

V is TRBV27 and J is TRBJ1-5; D is perhaps TRBD1 (6 bases). CDR3 length equals 16 residues. The germline V gene encodes CDR1 MNHEY and CDR2 SMNVEV (reference sequence). V lost 3 bases, J lost 0 bases, and 12 bases lay in between. Here the CDR3 reads CASSFRGGYSNQPQHF. DNA for the CDR3: TGTGCCAGCAGTTTCAGGGGAGGGTATAGCAATCAGCCCCAGCATTTT.

CDR3 sequence reads: CAWSVGTSESTDTQYF. The CDR3 nucleotides are TGTGCCTGGAGTGTTGGGACTAGCGAATCCACAGATACGCAGTATTTT. The chain joins TRBV30 to TRBJ2-3; 10 bases are shared with TRBD2. Trimming took 0 bases from V and 2 from J; bases not matched to a gene: 5. Germline V CDR1 and CDR2: GTSNPN, SVGIG (reference sequence). This CDR3 spans 16 amino acids. The full variable domain, rest sourced from reference TRBV30 and TRBJ2-3, is SQTIHQWPATLVQPVGSPLSLECTVEGTSNPNLYWYRQAAGRGLQLLFYSVGIGQISSEVPQNLSASRPQDRQFILSSKKLLLSDSGFYLCAWSVGTSESTDTQYFGPGTRLTVL.

The chain employs TRBV27 and TRBJ2-7; tentative D call: TRBD1 (7 bases). In germline, CDR1 is MNHEY, CDR2 SMNVEV (reference sequence). V shed 6 bases and J shed 0 bases, with 15 bases lying between them. The CDR3 runs 15 residues. The CDR3: CASSRGTVSSYEQYF. The DNA of the CDR3 is TGTGCCAGCAGCCGGGGGACAGTAAGCTCCTACGAGCAGTACTTC.

This chain uses TRBV13 with TRBJ1-1, with D possibly TRBD1 on 5 matching bases. There are 16 residues in the CDR3. Germline assignment: CDR1 PRHDT and CDR2 FYEKMQ (reference sequence). The V end was cut by 5 bases, the J end by 4 bases, with 20 bases between. In nucleotides, the CDR3 is TGTGCCAGCAGCACCGGAGGCCGGGGGGGATTCACTGAAGCTTTCTTT. This translates into CASSTGGRGGFTEAFF.

The rearrangement joins TRBV5-1 to TRBJ2-1; the D gene is possibly TRBD1 (5 bases). The CDR3 is 14 residues long. The ends were cut back, 4 bases at V and 5 bases at J, with 13 bases in the middle. Germline V gene lookup returns CDR1 SGHRS and CDR2 YFSETQ. CDR3 coding DNA: TGCGCCAGCAGCATTACAGGAAGGGACAATGAGCAGTTCTTC. Translating it yields CASSITGRDNEQFF. The variable domain in full, completed from reference TRBV5-1 and TRBJ2-1, reads KAGVTQTPRYLIKTRGQQVTLSCSPISGHRSVSWYQQTPGQGLQFLFEYFSETQRNKGNFPGRFSGRQFSNSRSEMNVSTLELGDSALYLCASSITGRDNEQFFGPGTRLTVL.

The chain links TRBV7-2 to TRBJ1-3; weak D call: TRBD1 (5 bases). Germline lookup yields CDR1 SGHTA and CDR2 FQGNSA. The CDR3 has 19 residues. Trimming shortened V by 0 bases and J by 5 bases, and 23 bases separated the two germline ends. CDR3 amino acids: CASSLAYPDSQLGRNTIYF. DNA of the CDR3: TGTGCCAGCAGCTTAGCATACCCCGACAGCCAGTTAGGCCGAAACACCATATATTTT.

Judged by frequency, this clone is medium-sized. This chain joins TRBV11-3 and TRBJ1-3; D uncertain. This CDR3 is 14 amino acids long. Germline CDR1 and CDR2: SGHNT and YENEEA. Trimming took 1 base from V and 3 from J, leaving 7 bases between them. The CDR3 DNA is TGTGCCAGCAGCTTAGCCGGGGATGGAAACACCATATATTTT. Translation gives CASSLAGDGNTIYF.

This chain connects TRBV7-9 to TRBJ1-1; D is unclear. The CDR3 consists of 13 residues. V was pared by 3 bases and J by 3 bases, with 8 bases between. Germline V gene data show CDR1 as SEHNR and CDR2 as FQNEAQ (reference sequence). The CDR3 loop reads CASSLAADTEAFF. The DNA of the CDR3 is TGTGCCAGCAGCTTGGCGGCTGACACTGAAGCTTTCTTT.

V usage is TRBV19 and J usage is TRBJ2-7; 7 bases fit TRBD1. CDR1 and CDR2 from the germline V gene are LNHDA and SQIVND (reference sequence). V lost 3 bases and J lost 2; bases outside the gene matches: 7. The CDR3 runs 15 residues. DNA of the CDR3: TGTGCCAGTAGTATGGTACAGGGGTTTACCTACGAGCAGTACTTC. This encodes CASSMVQGFTYEQYF.

This sequence joins TRBV28 and TRBJ1-2; TRBD1 aligns across 10 bases. CDR1 is MDHEN and CDR2 is SYDVKM in the germline V gene. Germline trimming cut 6 bases from V and 6 bases from J; bases unmatched to any gene: 10. The CDR3 has 15 residues. CDR3: CASRVTGGGLNGYTF. As DNA, the CDR3 is TGTGCCAGCAGAGTGACAGGGGGCGGTTTAAATGGCTACACCTTC.

The rearrangement uses TRBV2 and TRBJ2-3; D possibly corresponds to TRBD2 (6 bases). Germline V gene lookup returns CDR1 SNHLY and CDR2 FYNNEI. This CDR3 contains 14 residues. Trimming removed 3 bases at V and 4 bases at J, with 11 bases between. The CDR3 loop is CASSDGRLADTQYF. CDR3 DNA: TGTGCCAGCAGTGATGGGAGGTTAGCAGATACGCAGTATTTT. Variable domain in full (rest from reference TRBV2 and TRBJ2-3): EPEVTQTPSHQVTQMGQEVILRCVPISNHLYFYWYRQILGQKVEFLVSFYNNEISEKSEIFDDQFSVERPDGSNFTLKIRSTKLEDSAMYFCASSDGRLADTQYFGPGTRLTVL.

V is TRBV5-1 and J is TRBJ2-5, with D uncertain. From germline, CDR1 is SGHRS and CDR2 YFSETQ. V shed 4 bases and J shed 2 bases, with 6 bases lying between them. CDR3 size: 12 residues. The CDR3 is CASSRQQETQYF. The CDR3 nucleotides read TGCGCCAGCAGCCGACAACAAGAGACCCAGTACTTC.

For this clone: The same CDR3 can be traced to other DNA sequences in this sample. CDR3 in DNA: TGTGCCAGTAGTAGCGGACAGGGGGCGGGGACCGGGGAGCTGTTTTTT. It is translated as CASSSGQGAGTGELFF. The genes are TRBV19 and TRBJ2-2; 11 nucleotides match TRBD1. This CDR3 spans 16 amino acids. Germline CDR1 is LNHDA and CDR2 is SQIVND (reference sequence). V trimming: 4 bases; J trimming: 5 bases; junction bases outside the gene matches: 6. The whole variable domain, filled in from reference TRBV19 and TRBJ2-2, reads DGGITQSPKYLFRKEGQNVTLSCEQNLNHDAMYWYRQDPGQGLRLIYYSQIVNDFQKGDIAEGYSVSREKKESFPLTVTSAQKNPTAFYLCASSSGQGAGTGELFFGEGSRLTVL.

V usage is TRBV7-9 and J usage is TRBJ1-4; 8 bases align to TRBD1. This CDR3 is 17 amino acids long. J was trimmed by 6 bases and V by 4 bases; bases with no gene match: 13. Germline CDR1 and CDR2: SEHNR and FQNEAQ (reference sequence). The CDR3 protein is CASSSPMQGARDEKLFF. The CDR3 bases are TGTGCCAGCAGCTCACCAATGCAGGGGGCGAGAGATGAAAAACTGTTTTTT.

The chain combines TRBV29-1 with TRBJ2-1; tentative D call: TRBD1 (6 bases). Germline CDR1 and CDR2: SQVTM and ANQGSEA. The CDR3 sequence is 12 residues long. V was cut by 6 bases and J by 5 bases, with 11 bases left in between. The CDR3 loop is CSVPGVNNEQFF. In DNA, the CDR3 is TGCAGCGTGCCAGGGGTCAACAATGAGCAGTTCTTC.

The chain employs TRBV11-2 and TRBJ1-5; tentatively, D is TRBD1 (6 bases). The CDR3 length is 16 residues. Germline V CDR1 and CDR2: SGHAT, FQNNGV. The V end lost 5 bases, the J end lost 4 bases, and 18 bases lay between the germline ends. CDR3 region: CASSGSGGAENQPQHF. Here the CDR3 DNA reads TGTGCCAGCAGCGGGTCTGGGGGGGCTGAAAATCAGCCCCAGCATTTT.